The entry below describes one T cell receptor beta chain. Its target is unknown. These data belong to a study of identical twins. The study's findings and limits: While abundant cord blood beta clonotypes carried fewer insertions, memory repertoires showed no such pattern. Modelling approaches yielded underestimates of out-of-frame TCR alpha sharing between monozygotic twins. It was cross-sectional statistical analysis, not following the same donors, that the conclusions relied on.

The CDR3 consists of 17 residues. Trimming at V came to 4 bases and at J to 4 bases, leaving 11 bases not matched to a gene. In germline, CDR1 is MNHNS, CDR2 SASEGT. A single record per CDR3 protein comes from TCRdb applying MiXCR to the 5' RACE reads. The data contain about 890,000 distinct CDR3 sequences, roughly an eighth of them singletons. The sample also formed part of further work on yellow fever vaccine responses in identical twins. That source reports: The authors reported partly convergent, partly personalized vaccine responses in identical twins.

This chain connects TRBV6-1 to TRBJ2-2, with 8 positions matching TRBD1. Sample: PBMCs. The sequence derives from a woman aged 18-35 years in good health. The CDR3 coding sequence is TGTGCCAGCAGTGCGGGACAGGCCCTATGGGGCACCGGGGAGCTGTTTTTT. It is translated as CASSAGQALWGTGELFF.